The rows below give T cell receptor beta chains drawn from one sample of a study of OX40 agonist ivuxolimab in advanced cancers. Repertoires were generated with immunoSEQ multiplex PCR, while TCRdb's copy carries only in-frame clones and drops some. The sample records approximately 84,000 clones, 80% to 95% being singletons. Sequencing used CD4+ or CD8+ T cells sorted from blood, obtained in a trial of the OX40 agonist ivuxolimab. The receptors stem from an adult with an advanced solid tumor such as melanoma, head and neck, liver or kidney cancer. CDR3s leave out the opening cysteine and the closing phenylalanine or tryptophan.

TRBJ2-1	TRBV7-7	ASSFTLSNEQF
TRBJ1-4	TRBV18	ASSPDPDTRVEKLF
TRBJ2-1	TRBV11-3	ASKGQGSDEQF
TRBJ1-4	TRBV30	AWSVRGEVNEKLF
TRBJ2-3	TRBV11-3	ASSLDVASFGTDTQY
TRBJ2-1	TRBV19	ASSDPGGQSKDEQF
TRBJ2-2	TRBV6-1	ASSEGGAGGTGELF
TRBJ1-2	TRBV21-1	ARSEGRVCSYT
TRBJ1-1	TRBV28	ASAKMNTEAF
TRBJ2-7	TRBV11-3	ASSLMTYEQY
TRBJ2-7	TRBV15	ATSRVAGAGYEQY
TRBJ1-2	TRBV6-6	ASGAENGYT
TRBJ2-6	TRBV9	ASSVGTTSGANVLT
TRBJ2-5	TRBV10-3	AINNWPGETQY
TRBJ1-5	TRBV7-9	ASSPQGGDQPQH
TRBJ2-2	TRBV19	ASSIRPVNTGELF
TRBJ2-5	TRBV5-1	ASSLVAGETQETQY
TRBJ1-1	TRBV6-6	ATQGAGGKVEAF
TRBJ1-2	TRBV21-1	ASNQGAKNYGYT
TRBJ2-7	TRBV10-1	ASSYEQY
TRBJ1-2	TRBV6-6	ASSTDTFPSDGYT
TRBJ2-7	TRBV11-3	ASSLAGGSYEQY
TRBJ2-1	TRBV7-9	ASSSGLAGVRQF
TRBJ2-1	TRBV11-2	ASSYSALGEQF
TRBJ1-1	TRBV18	ASFPGQGDVAEAF
TRBJ1-5	TRBV4-2	ASSSTPGAYSNQPQH
TRBJ1-1	TRBV4-3	ASSQVRGRNTEAF
TRBJ2-5	TRBV7-6	ASSEDRGGGTQY